The 16 T cell receptor beta chains below all came from one sample that was sequenced in a study of T cell repertoires in cytomegalovirus infection (dated by TCRdb to the late 2010s). This sample's treatment or condition label indicates: in vitro stimulation with specific CMV peptide epitopes to enrich CMV-specific T cells. These TCRs' antigens remain unknown. Sequencer: Illumina HiSeq 1500. Using fastp trimming at Q25 and MiXCR clonotype assembly, TCRdb reanalyzed the public sequencing data and kept in-frame beta chains. A single entry per CDR3 protein holds the most common genes and DNA from its merged rows. The sample table holds 900,000 to 950,000 distinct CDR3 sequences, of which around 30% were seen once. The ten largest make up about 14% of the sample. Source: cultured CD8+ T cells from PBMCs, taken from culture after CMV antigen stimulation. The receptors here all came from a human donor in good health (CMV status not recorded). Some clones in this sample may be carry-over from other donors' samples.

The table lists this clonotype with many counts. The chain links TRBV7-2 to TRBJ2-5; D call uncertain. This CDR3 is 13 amino acids long. Trimming took 4 bases from V and 2 from J, leaving 8 bases between them. CDR1 and CDR2 from the germline V gene are SGHTA and FQGNSA. The CDR3 is CASSSEIQETQYF. The CDR3 DNA is TGTGCCAGCAGCTCAGAGATACAAGAGACCCAGTACTTC.

This clonotype was recorded many times. The genes are TRBV7-8 and TRBJ1-5; tentatively, D is TRBD1 (6 bases). CDR1 is SGHVS, CDR2 FQNEAQ, per germline. The germline V and J ends were trimmed by 1 base and 0 bases, with 13 bases remaining between them. The CDR3 is 17 amino acids. The CDR3 DNA is TGTGCCAGCAGCTTAGGGGGGGGGCTTTATAGCAATCAGCCCCAGCATTTT. Protein product: CASSLGGGLYSNQPQHF.

The chain couples TRBV4-1 to TRBJ2-7; no clear D gene. This CDR3 comprises 14 residues. Germline assignment: CDR1 MGHRA and CDR2 YSYEKL. Between the trimmed V and J ends, which lost 4 bases and 4 bases, there was a span of 14 bases. CDR3 coding DNA: TGCGCCAGCAGCCTTGGGTCAGGAGATTACGAGCAGTACTTC. It specifies CASSLGSGDYEQYF.

This clonotype has just a few counts. This chain uses TRBV4-2 with TRBJ2-1, with a tentative D call TRBD2 (6 bases). V lost 1 base and J 6 bases, leaving 10 bases between the germline ends. The CDR3 contains 14 residues. Germline V gives CDR1 LGHNA, CDR2 YNFKEQ. In nucleotides, the CDR3 is TGTGCCAGCAGCCAAGGGGACTCGGGCAATGAGCAGTTCTTC. It is translated as CASSQGDSGNEQFF.

The V gene is TRBV25-1, the J gene TRBJ1-5; D is uncertain. Per the germline V gene, CDR1 is MGHDK and CDR2 is SYGVNS. This CDR3 comprises 14 residues. The V end lost 4 bases, the J end lost 6 bases, and 13 bases lay between the germline ends. The CDR3 nucleotides read TGTGCCAGCAGTGGTCCAGATTTTCCTCAGCCCCAGCATTTT. It translates to CASSGPDFPQPQHF.

The chain combines TRBV27 with TRBJ1-1; D is unresolved. Per germline, CDR1 MNHEY and CDR2 SMNVEV (reference sequence). CDR3 length equals 13 residues. Trimming removed 6 bases at V and 9 bases at J, with 17 bases between. CDR3 in DNA: TGTGCCAGCAGCGAATACCCCGGGCGGAAAGCTTTCTTT. As protein: CASSEYPGRKAFF.

This clonotype was seen only a few times. The chain recombines TRBV28 with TRBJ1-1; D perhaps matches TRBD1 (5 bases). Germline lookup yields CDR1 MDHEN and CDR2 SYDVKM. The CDR3 extends over 12 amino acids. Trimming pared 6 bases from V and 4 bases from J, leaving 9 bases between. The CDR3 sequence is CASRRGSTEAFF. The CDR3 coding sequence is TGTGCCAGCAGGAGGGGTTCCACTGAAGCTTTCTTT. The full variable domain, rest sourced from reference TRBV28 and TRBJ1-1, is DVKVTQSSRYLVKRTGEKVFLECVQDMDHENMFWYRQDPGLGLRLIYFSYDVKMKEKGDIPEGYSVSREKKERFSLILESASTNQTSMYLCASRRGSTEAFFGQGTRLTVV.

The CDR3, as DNA: TGTGCCAGCAAGGGGGCCCCCCCGGGACTAGCGGGGGATACGCAGTATTTT. Amino acids: CASKGAPPGLAGDTQYF. This chain joins TRBV7-9 and TRBJ2-3, with 13 bases aligning to TRBD2. Germline CDR1 is SEHNR and CDR2 is FQNEAQ (reference sequence). J gave up 6 bases and V 7 bases, and 13 bases lay outside the gene matches. This CDR3 is built from 17 residues. Combining the CDR3 with reference TRBV7-9 and TRBJ2-3 gives the whole variable domain DTGVSQNPRHKITKRGQNVTFRCDPISEHNRLYWYRQTLGQGPEFLTYFQNEAQLEKSRLLSDRFSAERPKGSFSTLEIQRTEQGDSAMYLCASKGAPPGLAGDTQYFGPGTRLTVL.

The sample holds a few counts of this clonotype. The V call is TRBV7-9, the J call TRBJ1-1, with D possibly matching TRBD1 (5 bases). V lost 0 bases and J lost 6, with 17 bases in between. CDR1 is SEHNR and CDR2 is FQNEAQ in the germline V gene (reference sequence). CDR3 size: 16 residues. The CDR3 nucleotides are TGTGCCAGCAGCTTAGCCCCGGCGGAGGGGCTCCCTGAAGCTTTCTTT. It is translated as CASSLAPAEGLPEAFF.

CDR3 protein: CASSRQLAGMNTGELFF. The CDR3 nucleotides read TGCGCCAGCAGCCGCCAACTAGCGGGTATGAACACCGGGGAGCTGTTTTTT. This rearrangement joins TRBV4-1 to TRBJ2-2, with 9 bases matching TRBD2. Trimming took 4 bases from V and 1 from J; bases not matched to a gene: 7. CDR1 is MGHRA and CDR2 is YSYEKL in the germline V gene. The CDR3 contains 17 residues.

The chain recombines TRBV9 with TRBJ2-5; the match to TRBD2 covers 10 bases. Germline lookup yields CDR1 SGDLS and CDR2 YYNGEE. V gave up 4 bases and J gave up 1 base; unmatched junction bases: 4. The CDR3 totals 15 residues. Here the CDR3 DNA reads TGTGCCAGCAGCCAGAGCGGGGGGGTCCAAGAGACCCAGTACTTC. It is translated as CASSQSGGVQETQYF.

The rearrangement links TRBV3-1 to TRBJ2-4; a weak D match, TRBD1 (6 bases). Trimming took off 4 bases at V and 6 bases at J, with 13 bases between the two ends. CDR1 and CDR2 from the germline V gene are LGHDT and YNNKEL (reference sequence). The CDR3 runs 14 residues. The CDR3 nucleotides read TGTGCCAGCAGCCCCTTTATGACAGGAAACATTCAGTACTTC. Its translation: CASSPFMTGNIQYF.

This clonotype was observed a few times. The chain carries TRBV5-4 and TRBJ2-1, with 8 bases matching TRBD2. From germline, CDR1 is SGHNT and CDR2 YYREEE (reference sequence). CDR3 size: 15 residues. Germline trimming cut 4 bases from V and 2 bases from J; bases unmatched to any gene: 5. The CDR3 loop is CASSLLAAAYNEQFF. Here the CDR3 DNA reads TGTGCCAGCAGCCTACTAGCGGCCGCCTACAATGAGCAGTTCTTC.

The genes are TRBV12-3 or TRBV12-4 and TRBJ1-1; TRBD1 matches 10 bases. The CDR3 totals 14 residues. The V segment lost 7 bases and the J segment 5 bases; nucleotides outside the gene matches: 7. CDR3 loop: CASTEGQGWTEAFF. The CDR3 coding sequence is TGTGCCAGCACCGAGGGACAGGGGTGGACTGAAGCTTTCTTT.

The V call is TRBV10-2, the J call TRBJ2-3, with D perhaps TRBD1 (6 bases). CDR1 is WSHSY and CDR2 is SAAADI in the germline V gene. V was trimmed by 2 bases and J by 6 bases, leaving 12 bases between them. The CDR3 covers 14 residues. The CDR3 loop is CASSERRGGDTQYF. In nucleotides, the CDR3 is TGCGCCAGCAGTGAGCGCAGGGGCGGGGATACGCAGTATTTT.

This clonotype has a count of ten or more. The rearrangement uses TRBV28 and TRBJ2-7, with no clear D. The CDR3 contains 15 residues. V was pared by 5 bases and J by 2 bases, with 16 bases between. Germline V gene data show CDR1 as MDHEN and CDR2 as SYDVKM. DNA for the CDR3: TGTGCCAGCAGTCCACTCAGCGCCCCAACCTACGAGCAGTACGTC. Protein sequence: CASSPLSAPTYEQYV.